This entry lists 13 T cell receptor beta chains sequenced from one sample in a study of T-cell memory formation after mild COVID-19. From the 5' RACE reads, TCRdb called clonotypes with MiXCR, one entry per CDR3 protein. The table shows about 470,000 distinct CDR3 sequences, with 20% to 30% occurring only once. The sequenced sample consisted of PBMCs or a T cell subset sorted from them (not recorded which). All receptors derive from an adult woman who had mild COVID-19 (a few samples of this study predate the infection). Cell type and time point are not known.

The chain joins TRBV12-3 or TRBV12-4 to TRBJ1-1; TRBD1 might be the D (5 bases). The V end lost 8 bases, the J end lost 5 bases, and 12 bases lay between the germline ends. The CDR3 extends over 12 amino acids. The CDR3 bases are TGTGCCAGCGATTGGGAGGGGACTGAAGCTTTCTTT. It yields the protein CASDWEGTEAFF.

This clonotype occurred many times. The CDR3 sequence: CASSSQAMNTEAFF. The CDR3, as DNA: TGTGCCAGCAGTTCACAGGCAATGAACACTGAAGCTTTCTTT. The chain carries TRBV12-3 or TRBV12-4 and TRBJ1-1; possibly TRBD1 for D (5 bases). Trimming removed 4 bases at V and 0 bases at J, with 9 bases between. This CDR3 spans 14 amino acids.

The V and J genes are TRBV15 and TRBJ1-2; D not certain. Deletions cut 5 bases from V and 0 bases from J, with 16 bases between. Germline V gene lookup returns CDR1 LNHNV and CDR2 YYDKDF (reference sequence). The CDR3 is 16 residues long. The CDR3 spells CATSPGGPTANYGYTF. In nucleotides, the CDR3 is TGTGCCACCAGCCCGGGAGGGCCCACAGCTAACTATGGCTACACCTTC.

As DNA, the CDR3 is TGTGCCAGCAGCTTAGACTTTAGGGGGCGTTGGTACAATGAGCAGTTCTTC. Amino acid sequence: CASSLDFRGRWYNEQFF. This rearrangement joins TRBV11-2 to TRBJ2-1; 7 bases line up with TRBD1. This CDR3 is 17 amino acids long. J was trimmed by 4 bases and V by 0 bases; bases with no gene match: 9. Germline V lookup: CDR1 SGHAT, CDR2 FQNNGV.

This sequence joins TRBV4-1 and TRBJ2-1; D remains ambiguous. Germline loops: CDR1 MGHRA, CDR2 YSYEKL. The CDR3 runs to 16 residues. Between the trimmed V and J ends, which lost 3 bases and 1 base, there was a span of 13 bases. The CDR3 loop is CASSQLDILSYNEQFF. The CDR3, as DNA: TGCGCCAGCAGCCAGCTCGACATCCTGTCCTACAATGAGCAGTTCTTC.

The chain carries TRBV7-9 and TRBJ1-2; TRBD1 matches 11 bases. This CDR3 region has 16 residues. Germline lookup yields CDR1 SEHNR and CDR2 FQNEAQ (reference sequence). V was clipped by 4 bases and J by 4 bases; unmatched bases: 8. CDR3 sequence reads: CASSSPDRGQGYGYTF. The CDR3, as DNA: TGTGCCAGCAGCTCGCCGGACAGGGGGCAAGGCTATGGCTACACCTTC. Using reference TRBV7-9 and TRBJ1-2 for the parts outside the CDR3, the full variable domain is DTGVSQNPRHKITKRGQNVTFRCDPISEHNRLYWYRQTLGQGPEFLTYFQNEAQLEKSRLLSDRFSAERPKGSFSTLEIQRTEQGDSAMYLCASSSPDRGQGYGYTFGSGTRLTVV.

In this sample, this clonotype turned up a few times. The rearrangement links TRBV4-1 to TRBJ1-2; D may be TRBD1 (5 bases). V was cut by 2 bases and J by 5 bases, with 15 bases left in between. This CDR3 has 15 residues. Germline V gene lookup returns CDR1 MGHRA and CDR2 YSYEKL. CDR3 DNA: TGCGCCAGCAGCCAAATTACCGGGACTGATTATGGCTACACCTTC. Amino acids: CASSQITGTDYGYTF.

V and J are TRBV29-1 and TRBJ1-2; D might be TRBD1 (6 bases). Trimming cost V 1 base and J 5 bases, with 17 bases left between them. This CDR3 region has 15 residues. Germline-derived CDR1 and CDR2 are SQVTM and ANQGSEA. The CDR3 is CSVEGRGPEGYGYTF. CDR3 sequence (DNA): TGCAGCGTTGAAGGCAGGGGCCCGGAAGGGTATGGCTACACCTTC.

The chain recombines TRBV7-3 with TRBJ2-2; D not certain. CDR1 and CDR2 (germline): SGHTA, FQGTGA. The CDR3 sequence is 14 residues long. Trimming took off 1 base at V and 1 base at J, with 4 bases between the two ends. The CDR3 DNA follows: TGTGCCAGCAGCTTAAACTGGAACACCGGGGAGCTGTTTTTT. Protein sequence: CASSLNWNTGELFF.

The rearrangement joins TRBV7-3 to TRBJ1-1; D perhaps matches TRBD1 (6 bases). Trimming stripped 5 bases from V and 6 bases from J, with 13 bases between. The CDR3 covers 13 residues. From germline, CDR1 is SGHTA and CDR2 FQGTGA. CDR3 bases: TGTGCCAGCAGCCTGGCGGGGGCCGCTGAAGCTTTCTTT. Translation: CASSLAGAAEAFF.

This chain links TRBV5-1 with TRBJ2-1; 7 bases map to TRBD2. Germline V gives CDR1 SGHRS, CDR2 YFSETQ. V lost 3 bases and J lost 8; bases outside the gene matches: 5. The CDR3 loop spans 13 amino acids. Here the CDR3 DNA reads TGCGCCAGCAGCTGGGAGCTAGCGGATGAGCAGTTCTTC. Amino acids: CASSWELADEQFF.

This clonotype was seen a few times. The V call is TRBV6-1, the J call TRBJ1-2, with D possibly matching TRBD1 (6 bases). Between the trimmed V and J ends, which lost 11 bases and 1 base, there was a span of 17 bases. CDR1 is MNHNS, CDR2 SASEGT, per germline. The CDR3 runs 14 residues. The CDR3 loop reads CASRGGRVNYGYTF. In nucleotides, the CDR3 is TGTGCCTCACGGGGGGGCCGCGTTAACTATGGCTACACCTTC.

The J gene is TRBJ2-1, the V gene TRBV2; TRBD2 agrees at 12 bases. Trimming cost V 5 bases and J 0 bases; bases outside gene matches: 11. The CDR3 consists of 19 residues. The germline V gene has CDR1 SNHLY and CDR2 FYNNEI. The CDR3 spells CASSWTSGTSLSSYNEQFF. The CDR3 nucleotides read TGTGCCAGCAGTTGGACTAGCGGGACAAGCCTGAGCTCCTACAATGAGCAGTTCTTC.